The 3 T cell receptor beta chains below all came from one sample that was sequenced in a study of graft-versus-host responses after intestinal transplantation. These receptors are not linked to any known antigen. Some clones are missing from TCRdb's copy, which holds only in-frame ones; the method was immunoSEQ multiplex PCR. The sample has about 130,000 clones, approximately 91% seen once. This material consisted of unstimulated CD4+ T cells sorted from spleen or lymph node cells, taken before intestinal transplant. All receptors derive from a human donor who received an intestinal transplant.

V usage is TRBV9 and J usage is TRBJ2-7; D gene unclear. The CDR3 is 12 amino acids. The germline CDR1 and CDR2 sequences are SGDLS and YYNGEE. V was trimmed by 0 bases and J by 6 bases, leaving 7 bases between them. CDR3: CASSVVGGEQYF. CDR3 nucleotides: TGTGCCAGCAGCGTAGTTGGCGGCGAGCAGTACTTC. The full variable domain, rest sourced from reference TRBV9 and TRBJ2-7, is DSGVTQTPKHLITATGQRVTLRCSPRSGDLSVYWYQQSLDQGLQFLIQYYNGEERAKGNILERFSAQQFPDLHSELNLSSLELGDSALYFCASSVVGGEQYFGPGTRLTVT.

This chain uses TRBV30 with TRBJ1-2, with TRBD1 matching 7 bases. V lost 4 bases and J lost 4; bases outside the gene matches: 18. Germline lookup yields CDR1 GTSNPN and CDR2 SVGIG (reference sequence). The CDR3 consists of 17 residues. The CDR3, as DNA: TGTGCCTGGAAGCGGGACAGCGTCTCTCACCGTTTCTATGGCTACACCTTC. Translation: CAWKRDSVSHRFYGYTF.

This clone was counted between two and nine times. The rearrangement joins TRBV10-1 to TRBJ1-3; no clear D gene. Germline V gene lookup returns CDR1 WNHNN and CDR2 SYGVQD (reference sequence). V gave up 5 bases and J gave up 2 bases, with 16 bases separating them. The CDR3 totals 16 residues. DNA of the CDR3: TGCGCCAGCAGTCTGGGAGTTTGGACTACTGGAAACACCATATATTTT. This gives the protein CASSLGVWTTGNTIYF.